One sample yielded the 17 T cell receptor beta chains listed below, sequenced in a study of CD8 T cells in ankylosing spondylitis (dated by TCRdb to about 2017). Study-wide findings and limitations: Blood from ankylosing spondylitis patients appeared to be characterized by a TCR beta motif composed of eight highly homologous amino acid variants.

The method was 5' RACE. TCRdb shows the sequencer as Illumina HiSeq 2500. The public reads were reanalyzed by TCRdb: fastp trimming at Q25, MiXCR alignment, in-frame beta chains only. Every CDR3 protein is listed once, alongside the most common genes and DNA of its rows. The sample table records about 200,000 distinct CDR3 sequences; roughly 6.6% of these occur just once. Approximately 15% of the sample belongs to the ten largest clones. Their specific antigens are unknown. The sample comprised blood, either unsorted or a sorted T cell fraction (not recorded which). These receptors all come from a male donor with ankylosing spondylitis.

This clonotype was recorded at least ten times. V gene TRBV6-1 combines with J gene TRBJ2-3; TRBD1 matches 11 bases. This CDR3 region has 15 residues. Trimming cost V 7 bases and J 5 bases; bases outside gene matches: 8. The germline V gene encodes CDR1 MNHNS and CDR2 SASEGT. This chain's CDR3 is CASTPGQGVRDTQYF. The CDR3, as DNA: TGTGCCAGCACGCCGGGACAGGGGGTCCGAGATACGCAGTATTTT.

This clonotype was seen at least ten times. The chain carries TRBV28 and TRBJ2-1; 9 bases match TRBD2. Germline values: CDR1 MDHEN, CDR2 SYDVKM. V dropped 4 bases and J dropped 10; count of bases not matched to a gene: 14. CDR3 length: 16 residues. Written as DNA, the CDR3 is TGTGCCAGCAGTTCGATAGCGGGAGAGCGGGGTAGGGAGCAGTTCTTC. The encoded protein is CASSSIAGERGREQFF.

As to this clonotype: At one end the junction does not follow the germline gene, possibly because of a read error. The chain has TRBV9 and TRBJ2-7; TRBD1 or TRBD2 may be the D gene (5 bases each). The CDR3 has 13 amino acids. Germline CDR1 and CDR2: SGDLS and YYNGEE. The CDR3 spells CACSGMTAYEQYF. The CDR3 coding sequence is TGTGCCTGCAGCGGTATGACAGCTTACGAGCAGTACTTC.

There are many counts of this clonotype. The V and J genes are TRBV29-1 and TRBJ2-1, with D possibly being TRBD1 or TRBD2 (5 bases each). This CDR3 comprises 11 residues. The germline gives CDR1 SQVTM, CDR2 ANQGSEA. The V end lost 6 bases, the J end lost 6 bases, and 9 bases lay between the germline ends. In DNA form, the CDR3 reads TGCAGCGTCATGAGGGGCAATGAGCAGTTCTTC. Its translation: CSVMRGNEQFF.

This clonotype was detected ten times or more. This chain uses TRBV29-1 with TRBJ2-1, with TRBD2 identical over 10 bases. The germline gives CDR1 SQVTM, CDR2 ANQGSEA. After removal of 7 bases from V and 0 bases from J, the junction contained 12 bases not matched to a gene. The CDR3 has 17 amino acids. As DNA, the CDR3 is TGCAGCGGGGTGGGAACTAGCGGGGTCGGCTCCTACAATGAGCAGTTCTTC. Its translation is CSGVGTSGVGSYNEQFF.

In this sample, this clonotype turned up many times. V is TRBV6-5 and J is TRBJ2-1; D call uncertain. This CDR3 has 17 residues. Germline V CDR1 and CDR2: MNHEY, SVGAGI. Trimming shortened V by 4 bases and J by 7 bases, and 23 bases separated the two germline ends. The CDR3 DNA follows: TGTGCCAGCAGTTTGTCAGGCAGACGAGATCCCGAGAATGAGCAGTTCTTC. Its protein product is CASSLSGRRDPENEQFF.

This clonotype was seen many times. The genes are TRBV4-3 and TRBJ2-5, with D perhaps matching TRBD2 (6 bases). The CDR3 covers 14 residues. Germline V lookup: CDR1 LGHNA, CDR2 YSLEER. Trimming stripped 3 bases from V and 2 bases from J, with 10 bases between. CDR3 region: CASSHLGGQETQYF. The CDR3 DNA reads TGCGCCAGCAGCCACCTGGGGGGTCAAGAGACCCAGTACTTC.

This clonotype was seen repeatedly, ten times or more. J is TRBJ1-5 and V is TRBV4-1; D remains unclear. The CDR3 has 13 residues. The germline V and J ends were trimmed by 5 bases and 6 bases, with 11 bases remaining between them. Germline V gives CDR1 MGHRA, CDR2 YSYEKL. CDR3 nucleotide sequence: TGCGCCAGCAGCTCCAAAGCGGGTCAGCCCCAGCATTTT. Encoded protein: CASSSKAGQPQHF.

This chain links TRBV27 with TRBJ2-3; 7 nucleotides match TRBD1. The CDR3 contains 14 residues. V lost 8 bases and J lost 3; bases outside the gene matches: 8. Germline values: CDR1 MNHEY, CDR2 SMNVEV (reference sequence). CDR3 nucleotides: TGTGCCAGCGCCGACAGGGCCGCTACAGATACGCAGTATTTT. Its translation is CASADRAATDTQYF.

The table lists this clonotype with a count of one. The CDR3 DNA reads as TGTGCCAGCACGGGACACCCGTACGAGCAGTACTTC. It encodes CASTGHPYEQYF. This rearrangement joins TRBV7-9 to TRBJ2-7, with D possibly matching TRBD1 (6 bases). The germline V gene has CDR1 SEHNR and CDR2 FQNEAQ (reference sequence). V shed 7 bases and J shed 4 bases, with 11 bases lying between them. The CDR3 runs to 12 residues.

This clonotype has only one observation. V usage is TRBV6-5 and J usage is TRBJ2-1; 8 bases map to TRBD2. This CDR3 contains 15 residues. J gave up 8 bases and V 0 bases, and 6 bases lay outside the gene matches. Germline V gene lookup returns CDR1 MNHEY and CDR2 SVGAGI. CDR3 sequence: CASSYSTGGGYEQFF. The CDR3 bases are TGTGCCAGCAGTTACTCGACGGGGGGGGGTTATGAGCAGTTCTTC.

This clonotype was picked up many times. The CDR3 nucleotides read TGCGCCAGCACCATTTGGCCGGGGGGCTCCTACAATGAGCAGTTCTTC. Encoded protein: CASTIWPGGSYNEQFF. The chain couples TRBV5-1 to TRBJ2-1; 7 bases map to TRBD2. After removal of 6 bases from V and 0 bases from J, the junction contained 9 bases not matched to a gene. The germline V gene has CDR1 SGHRS and CDR2 YFSETQ. The CDR3 has 16 residues.

This clonotype occurred many times. V usage is TRBV7-9 and J usage is TRBJ1-2; 7 bases match TRBD1. The trim removed 2 bases at V and 6 bases at J, leaving 12 bases unmatched. The germline V gene has CDR1 SEHNR and CDR2 FQNEAQ (reference sequence). CDR3 size: 16 residues. CDR3 nucleotides: TGTGCCAGCAGCTTAAAGGGGGCTGAACTATCTGATGGCTACACCTTC. Protein product: CASSLKGAELSDGYTF.

This clonotype appeared a few times. This rearrangement joins TRBV20-1 to TRBJ2-1, with D tentatively TRBD1 (6 bases). In germline, CDR1 is DFQATT, CDR2 SNEGSKA (reference sequence). Trimming took off 4 bases at V and 6 bases at J, with 19 bases between the two ends. The CDR3 has 15 residues. The CDR3 loop is CSATFWSGAFNEQFF. The CDR3 DNA reads as TGCAGTGCTACCTTTTGGTCAGGGGCATTCAATGAGCAGTTCTTC.

This clonotype was seen repeatedly, ten times or more. V gene TRBV5-6 combines with J gene TRBJ1-6; TRBD1 agrees at 8 bases. The V and J ends lost 0 bases and 7 bases, in that order; junction bases with no gene match: 3. The germline V gene encodes CDR1 SGHDT and CDR2 YYEEEE. The CDR3 covers 15 residues. The chain's CDR3 is CASSLAGGLNSPLHF. For the CDR3, the DNA is TGTGCCAGCAGCTTGGCAGGGGGCTTAAATTCACCCCTCCACTTT.

This clonotype was recorded at least ten times. The V and J genes are TRBV29-1 and TRBJ2-3; D might be TRBD1 (7 bases). The CDR3 consists of 11 residues. The germline gives CDR1 SQVTM, CDR2 ANQGSEA. Deletions cut 7 bases from V and 9 bases from J, with 14 bases between. This CDR3 is CSGRDSLTQYF. The CDR3 region has the DNA TGCAGCGGGAGGGACAGCCTAACGCAGTATTTT.

This clonotype was seen at least ten times. The chain has TRBV6-2 or TRBV6-3 and TRBJ2-4, with D maybe TRBD1 (5 bases). In germline, CDR1 is MNHEY, CDR2 SVGEGT. V lost 6 bases and J lost 0, with 9 bases in between. The CDR3 is 14 amino acids. CDR3 residues: CASSLTGAKNIQYF. In DNA, the CDR3 is TGTGCCAGCAGCCTTACAGGAGCCAAAAACATTCAGTACTTC.